This entry lists 17 T cell receptor beta chains sequenced from one sample in a study of OX40 agonist ivuxolimab in advanced cancers. Libraries were prepared by immunoSEQ multiplex PCR; TCRdb keeps only in-frame clonotypes and omits some of them. Here the sample spans tens of thousands of clones, around 81% being singletons. Source: CD4+ or CD8+ T cells sorted from blood, taken in a trial of the OX40 agonist ivuxolimab. The receptors derive from an adult with an advanced solid tumor such as melanoma, head and neck, liver or kidney cancer.

This clone was counted a few times. The chain joins TRBV19 to TRBJ2-1, with TRBD2 as a possible D gene (6 bases). Per the germline V gene, CDR1 is LNHDA and CDR2 is SQIVND (reference sequence). This CDR3 spans 13 amino acids. The V end lost 5 bases, the J end lost 5 bases, and 10 bases lay between the germline ends. CDR3 loop: CASSAGHDNEQFF. Here the CDR3 DNA reads TGTGCCAGTAGTGCGGGGCACGACAATGAGCAGTTCTTC.

This chain connects TRBV29-1 to TRBJ2-3; a possible D gene is TRBD2 (6 bases). The CDR3 length is 16 residues. Deletions cut 0 bases from V and 0 bases from J, with 13 bases between. Germline V gene sequence: CDR1 SQVTM, CDR2 ANQGSEA. The CDR3 nucleotides are TGCAGCGTTGAAGATCGCGTTAGCGGTAGCACAGATACGCAGTATTTT. Its translation: CSVEDRVSGSTDTQYF.

Only one count was recorded for this clone. The genes are TRBV5-1 and TRBJ2-7; 7 bases line up with TRBD1. Per the germline V gene, CDR1 is SGHRS and CDR2 is YFSETQ. This CDR3 contains 16 residues. V lost 0 bases to trimming and J lost 2 bases; unmatched junction nucleotides: 8. The CDR3 region is CASSLGGTAITYEQYF. The CDR3 DNA is TGCGCCAGCAGCTTGGGTGGGACAGCCATAACCTACGAGCAGTACTTC.

The chain has TRBV30 and TRBJ2-1; D is possibly TRBD1 (6 bases). With 8 bases removed from V and 3 bases from J, the gap between germline ends came to 11 bases. Germline assignment: CDR1 GTSNPN and CDR2 SVGIG (reference sequence). The CDR3 covers 12 residues. The CDR3 DNA follows: TGTGCCGCCGGACAGAACTACAATGAGCAGTTCTTC. It specifies CAAGQNYNEQFF.

The count of this clone is one. At one boundary the junction diverges from the germline segment, which might be a read error. Within the sample, other DNA sequences also encode this same CDR3. This chain uses TRBV5-1 with TRBJ1-2; tentative D call: TRBD1 (6 bases). The CDR3 contains 13 residues. Germline V gene data show CDR1 as SGHRS and CDR2 as YFSETQ. CDR3 in DNA: TGTGCCAGCAGCTTAGGACAGAACGTCCGCTACACCTTC. It translates to CASSLGQNVRYTF.

The sample holds one count of this clone. The rearrangement joins TRBV25-1 to TRBJ2-1; possible D gene TRBD2, 6 bases. There are 12 residues in the CDR3. From germline, CDR1 is MGHDK and CDR2 SYGVNS. V was clipped by 6 bases and J by 9 bases, with 12 bases between them. Here the CDR3 reads CASRGDSREQFF. The CDR3 nucleotides read TGTGCCAGCAGGGGGGACTCCCGTGAGCAGTTCTTC.

This clone occurred once. This sequence joins TRBV6-1 and TRBJ1-1, with D unresolved. The ends were cut back, 1 base at V and 1 base at J, with 7 bases in the middle. Germline V lookup: CDR1 MNHNS, CDR2 SASEGT. There are 14 residues in the CDR3. The CDR3 bases are TGTGCCAGCAGTGAAGGGACCTGGAACACTGAAGCTTTCTTT. Translated, it gives CASSEGTWNTEAFF.

The chain couples TRBV5-1 to TRBJ2-5, with 13 positions matching TRBD2. The V gene end was trimmed by 5 bases and the J gene end by 8 bases; junction bases not matched to a gene: 6. Germline assignment: CDR1 SGHRS and CDR2 YFSETQ. This CDR3 region has 14 residues. As DNA, the CDR3 is TGCGCCAGCAGAGACCCGGGACTAGCGGGAACCCAGTACTTC. It translates to CASRDPGLAGTQYF.

The V call is TRBV11-2, the J call TRBJ2-1; either TRBD1 or TRBD2 may fit D (5 bases each). Germline CDR1 SGHAT, CDR2 FQNNGV. V dropped 1 base and J dropped 10 bases, with 17 bases sitting between them. The CDR3 is made up of 15 amino acids. The CDR3 DNA is TGTGCCAGCAGCTTAGCCAGGGCACTGTCGGGAGAGCAGTTCTTC. Protein: CASSLARALSGEQFF.

This chain uses TRBV30 with TRBJ2-7; 7 bases line up with TRBD1. The CDR3 extends over 16 amino acids. V shed 4 bases, J shed 0 bases, and the junction held 12 bases outside the gene matches. Germline-derived CDR1 and CDR2 are GTSNPN and SVGIG (reference sequence). The CDR3 region is CAWTLGSGGNSYEQYF. The CDR3 nucleotides are TGTGCCTGGACCCTGGGGTCAGGGGGTAACTCCTACGAGCAGTACTTC.

The chain employs TRBV11-3 and TRBJ2-2, with D maybe TRBD2 (6 bases). The CDR3 is 14 amino acids. Trimming left V 6 bases short and J 4 bases short, with 12 bases between. Germline V gene sequence: CDR1 SGHNT, CDR2 YENEEA. The CDR3 DNA sequence: TGTGCCAGCAGGGCCGGGACTTCCACCGGGGAGCTGTTTTTT. It translates to CASRAGTSTGELFF.

This chain joins TRBV7-8 and TRBJ1-6; 12 nucleotides agree with TRBD1. Germline CDR1 is SGHVS and CDR2 is FQNEAQ. V lost 5 bases to trimming and J lost 0 bases; unmatched junction nucleotides: 11. CDR3 length: 20 amino acids. CDR3 region: CASSLDLGQGASSYNSPLHF. DNA for the CDR3: TGTGCCAGCAGCCTAGATTTGGGACAGGGGGCTAGCTCCTATAATTCACCCCTCCACTTT.

The chain links TRBV19 to TRBJ1-1, with D possibly being TRBD1 (5 bases). Germline CDR1 is LNHDA and CDR2 is SQIVND (reference sequence). The CDR3 length is 14 residues. Trimming pared 5 bases from V and 5 bases from J, leaving 15 bases between. The CDR3: CASSLQVEGTEAFF. As DNA, the CDR3 is TGTGCCAGTAGTTTACAGGTCGAGGGGACTGAAGCTTTCTTT.

This sequence joins TRBV2 and TRBJ2-1, with D possibly called TRBD1 or TRBD2 (5 bases each). The germline V and J ends were trimmed by 6 bases and 7 bases, with 16 bases remaining between them. The CDR3 has 14 amino acids. Per the germline V gene, CDR1 is SNHLY and CDR2 is FYNNEI. The DNA for the CDR3 is TGTGCCAGCAGGGGGACCTGGAACCATAATGAGCAGTTCTTC. It codes for CASRGTWNHNEQFF.

This sequence joins TRBV7-2 and TRBJ2-5; TRBD2 is a possible D gene (6 bases). The CDR3 totals 15 residues. The V end lost 5 bases, the J end lost 4 bases, and 17 bases lay between the germline ends. Germline CDR1 SGHTA, CDR2 FQGNSA. In DNA form, the CDR3 reads TGTGCCAGCAGCCCCCGGACTGGACTAAGAGAGACCCAGTACTTC. It specifies CASSPRTGLRETQYF.

This clone was seen a few times. The V and J genes are TRBV6-6 and TRBJ2-5, with TRBD1 matching over 7 bases. In germline, CDR1 is MNHNY, CDR2 SVGAGI (reference sequence). CDR3 size: 15 residues. Losses at the gene ends were 6 bases for V and 2 bases for J; bases not matched to a gene: 9. The DNA for the CDR3 is TGTGCCAGCAGCCCGACAGGGCGTCTGCAAGAGACCCAGTACTTC. It translates to CASSPTGRLQETQYF.

The chain recombines TRBV4-2 with TRBJ2-2; D might be TRBD2 (7 bases). The V end lost 1 base, the J end lost 7 bases, and 16 bases lay between the germline ends. The germline V gene has CDR1 LGHNA and CDR2 YNFKEQ. The CDR3 runs 16 residues. CDR3 loop: CASSQGGGAVNGELFF. The CDR3 nucleotides read TGTGCCAGCAGCCAAGGAGGGGGGGCCGTTAACGGGGAGCTGTTTTTT.